This TCR beta chain was observed in a study of long-term antiretroviral therapy in people with HIV. Whole-study findings and limits: The clones with expansion before ART were dominant in the repertoire at all time points.

With regard to this clone: Its antigen is not known.

The authors ran the immunoSEQ assay, v3.0, at survey level. Using immunoSEQ multiplex PCR, the repertoire was profiled, and TCRdb retains in-frame clones only, with some absent. Of around 26,000 clones listed, roughly 84% are singletons. CDR3 length equals 15 residues. The sample in question was unsorted PBMCs, obtained around 4.3 years after starting antiretroviral therapy. The rearrangement uses TRBV1 and TRBJ2-7; TRBD2, the table's D call, lacks a check against the DNA. TRBV1 is shown as a pseudogene. The receptor was derived from a man aged 25 to 45 with HIV. In nucleotides, the CDR3 is TGCACCAGCAGCAGACCAGCGGGATTAACCTACGAGCAGTACTTC. Translated: CTSSRPAGLTYEQYF.